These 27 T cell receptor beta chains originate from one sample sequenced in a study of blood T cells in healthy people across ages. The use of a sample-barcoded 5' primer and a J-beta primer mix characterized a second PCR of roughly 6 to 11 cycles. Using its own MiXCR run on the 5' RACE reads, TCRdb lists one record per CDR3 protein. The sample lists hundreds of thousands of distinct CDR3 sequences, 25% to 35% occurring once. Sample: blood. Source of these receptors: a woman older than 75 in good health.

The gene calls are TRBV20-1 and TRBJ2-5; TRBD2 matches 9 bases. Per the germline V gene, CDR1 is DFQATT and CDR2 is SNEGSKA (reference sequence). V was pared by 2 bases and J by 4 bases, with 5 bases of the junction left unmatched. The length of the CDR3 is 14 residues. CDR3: CSARIGLALETQYF. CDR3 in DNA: TGCAGTGCTAGAATAGGACTAGCGCTAGAGACCCAGTACTTC.

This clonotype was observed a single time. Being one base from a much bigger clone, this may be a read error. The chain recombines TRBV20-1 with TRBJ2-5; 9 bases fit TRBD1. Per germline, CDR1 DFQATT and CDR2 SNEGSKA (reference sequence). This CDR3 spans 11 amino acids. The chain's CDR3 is CGASTGGAQYF. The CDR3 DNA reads TGCGGTGCTTCCACAGGGGGCGCCCAGTACTTC.

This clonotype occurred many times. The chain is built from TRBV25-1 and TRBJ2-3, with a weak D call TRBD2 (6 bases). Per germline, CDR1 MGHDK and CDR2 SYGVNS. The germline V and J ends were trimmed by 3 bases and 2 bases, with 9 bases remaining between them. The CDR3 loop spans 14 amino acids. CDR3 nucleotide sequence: TGTGCCAGCAGTGATGCGGGGTTCACAGATACGCAGTATTTT. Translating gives CASSDAGFTDTQYF. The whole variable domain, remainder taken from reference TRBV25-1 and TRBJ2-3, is EADIYQTPRYLVIGTGKKITLECSQTMGHDKMYWYQQDPGMELHLIHYSYGVNSTEKGDLSSESTVSRIRTEHFPLTLESARPSHTSQYLCASSDAGFTDTQYFGPGTRLTVL.

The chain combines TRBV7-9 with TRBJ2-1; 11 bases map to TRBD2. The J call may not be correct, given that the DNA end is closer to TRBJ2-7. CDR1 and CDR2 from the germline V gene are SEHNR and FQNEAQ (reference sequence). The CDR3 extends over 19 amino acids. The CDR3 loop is CASSFKTSGVHFSYNEQYF. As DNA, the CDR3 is TGTGCCAGCAGCTTTAAGACTAGCGGGGTACATTTCTCCTACAATGAGCAGTACTTC.

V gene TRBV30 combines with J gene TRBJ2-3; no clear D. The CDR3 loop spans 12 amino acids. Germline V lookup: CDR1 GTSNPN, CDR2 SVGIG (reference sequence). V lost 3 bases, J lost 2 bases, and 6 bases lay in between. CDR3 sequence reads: CAWRQDTDTQYF. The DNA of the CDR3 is TGTGCCTGGAGGCAGGACACAGATACGCAGTATTTT.

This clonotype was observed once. CDR3 coding DNA: TGTGCCATCAGTGAGGTACTAGCGGGACAGCCTAGCACAGATACGCAGTATTTT. It encodes CAISEVLAGQPSTDTQYF. The chain combines TRBV10-3 with TRBJ2-3; 10 bases align to TRBD2. Per the germline V gene, CDR1 is ENHRY and CDR2 is SYGVKD. V gave up 2 bases and J gave up 0 bases; unmatched junction bases: 8. This CDR3 region has 18 residues.

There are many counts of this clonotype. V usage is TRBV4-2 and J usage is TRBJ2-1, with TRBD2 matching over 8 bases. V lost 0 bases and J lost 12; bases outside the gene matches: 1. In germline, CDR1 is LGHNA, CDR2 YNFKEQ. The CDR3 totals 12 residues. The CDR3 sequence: CASSQEGTRQFF. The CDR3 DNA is TGTGCCAGCAGCCAAGAAGGGACTAGGCAGTTCTTC.

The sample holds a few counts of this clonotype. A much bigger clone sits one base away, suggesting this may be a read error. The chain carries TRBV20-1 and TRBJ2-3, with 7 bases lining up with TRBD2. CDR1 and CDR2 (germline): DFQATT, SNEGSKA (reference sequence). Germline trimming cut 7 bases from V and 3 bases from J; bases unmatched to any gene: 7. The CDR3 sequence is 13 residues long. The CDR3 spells CSVNRGETDTQYF. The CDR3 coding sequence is TGCAGTGTGAACCGGGGGGAAACAGATACGCAGTATTTT.

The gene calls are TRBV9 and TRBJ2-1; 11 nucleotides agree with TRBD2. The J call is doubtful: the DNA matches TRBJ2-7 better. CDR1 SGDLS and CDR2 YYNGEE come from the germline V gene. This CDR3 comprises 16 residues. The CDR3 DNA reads TGTGCCAGCAGCAATACGGGACTAGCGGCCTACAATGAGCAGTACTTC. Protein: CASSNTGLAAYNEQYF.

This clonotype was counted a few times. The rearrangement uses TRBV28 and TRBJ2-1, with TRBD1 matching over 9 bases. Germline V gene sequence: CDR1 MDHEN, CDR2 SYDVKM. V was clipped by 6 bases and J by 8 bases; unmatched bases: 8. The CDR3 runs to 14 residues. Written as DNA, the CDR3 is TGTGCCAGCAGCTCAACAGGGGGCGGATATGAGCAGTTCTTC. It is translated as CASSSTGGGYEQFF.

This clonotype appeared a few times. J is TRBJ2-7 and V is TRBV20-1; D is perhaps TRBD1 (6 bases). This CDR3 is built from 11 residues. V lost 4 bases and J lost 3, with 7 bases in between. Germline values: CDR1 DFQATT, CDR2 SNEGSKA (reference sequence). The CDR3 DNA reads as TGCAGTGCTAACAGGGACTACGAGCAGTACTTC. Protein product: CSANRDYEQYF.

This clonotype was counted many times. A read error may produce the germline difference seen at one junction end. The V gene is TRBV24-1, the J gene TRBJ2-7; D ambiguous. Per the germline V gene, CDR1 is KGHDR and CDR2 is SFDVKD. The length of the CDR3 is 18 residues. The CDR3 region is CATGDLGVPVFSPDEQYF. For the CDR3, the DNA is TGTGCCACCGGTGATCTTGGGGTCCCAGTGTTTTCGCCCGACGAGCAGTACTTC.

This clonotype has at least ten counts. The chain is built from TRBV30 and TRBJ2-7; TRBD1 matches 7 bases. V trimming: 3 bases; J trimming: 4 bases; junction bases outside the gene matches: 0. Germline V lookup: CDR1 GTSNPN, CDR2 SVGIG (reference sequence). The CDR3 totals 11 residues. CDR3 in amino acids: CAWRDRYEQYF. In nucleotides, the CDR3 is TGTGCCTGGAGGGACAGGTACGAGCAGTACTTC.

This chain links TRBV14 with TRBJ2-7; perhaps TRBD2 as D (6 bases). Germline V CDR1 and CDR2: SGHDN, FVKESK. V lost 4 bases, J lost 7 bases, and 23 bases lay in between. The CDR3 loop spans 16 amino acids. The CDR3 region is CASSRTQGGVLTEQYF. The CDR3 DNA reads TGTGCCAGCAGCCGTACCCAGGGCGGGGTGCTTACAGAGCAGTACTTC.

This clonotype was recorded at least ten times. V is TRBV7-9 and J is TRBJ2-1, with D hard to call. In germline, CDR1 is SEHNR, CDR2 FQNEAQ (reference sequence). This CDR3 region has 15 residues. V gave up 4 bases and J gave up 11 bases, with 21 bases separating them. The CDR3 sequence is CASSSAGDSTVKQFF. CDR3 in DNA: TGTGCCAGCAGCTCCGCCGGCGATTCTACGGTTAAGCAGTTCTTC. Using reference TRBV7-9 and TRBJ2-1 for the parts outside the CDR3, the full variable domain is DTGVSQNPRHKITKRGQNVTFRCDPISEHNRLYWYRQTLGQGPEFLTYFQNEAQLEKSRLLSDRFSAERPKGSFSTLEIQRTEQGDSAMYLCASSSAGDSTVKQFFGPGTRLTVL.

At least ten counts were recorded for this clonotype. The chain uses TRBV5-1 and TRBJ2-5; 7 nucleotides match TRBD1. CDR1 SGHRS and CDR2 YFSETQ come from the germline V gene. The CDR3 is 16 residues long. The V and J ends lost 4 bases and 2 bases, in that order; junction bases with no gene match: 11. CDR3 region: CASSLNSGQLQETQYF. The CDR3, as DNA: TGCGCCAGCAGCCTCAATTCGGGACAGTTACAAGAGACCCAGTACTTC.

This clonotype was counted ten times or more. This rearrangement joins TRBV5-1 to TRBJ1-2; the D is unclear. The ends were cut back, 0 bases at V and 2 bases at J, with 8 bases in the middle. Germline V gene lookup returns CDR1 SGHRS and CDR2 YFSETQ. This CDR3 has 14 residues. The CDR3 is CASSLDDPNYGYTF. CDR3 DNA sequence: TGCGCCAGCAGCTTGGACGATCCCAACTATGGCTACACCTTC.

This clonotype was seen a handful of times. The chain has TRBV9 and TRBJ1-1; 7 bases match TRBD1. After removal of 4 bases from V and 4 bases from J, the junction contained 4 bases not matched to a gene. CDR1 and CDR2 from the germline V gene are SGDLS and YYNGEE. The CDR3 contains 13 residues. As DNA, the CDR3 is TGTGCCAGCAGCAAAAACAGGGGCACTGAAGCTTTCTTT. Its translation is CASSKNRGTEAFF.

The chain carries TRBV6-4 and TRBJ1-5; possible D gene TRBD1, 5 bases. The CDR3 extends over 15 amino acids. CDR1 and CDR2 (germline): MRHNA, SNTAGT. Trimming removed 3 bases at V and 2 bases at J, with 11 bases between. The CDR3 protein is CASSESGARNQPQHF. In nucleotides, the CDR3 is TGTGCCAGCAGTGAGTCCGGGGCACGCAATCAGCCCCAGCATTTT.

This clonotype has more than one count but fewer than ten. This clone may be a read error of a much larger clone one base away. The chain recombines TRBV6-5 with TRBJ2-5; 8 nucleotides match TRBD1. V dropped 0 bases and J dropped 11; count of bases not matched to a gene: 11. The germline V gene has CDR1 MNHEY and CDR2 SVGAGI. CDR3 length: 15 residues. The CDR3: CASSYSSGGHNEQYF. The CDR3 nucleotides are TGTGCCAGCAGTTACTCTTCAGGGGGCCACAATGAGCAGTACTTC.

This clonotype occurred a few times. CDR3 in amino acids: CASSLFRATGSTGELFF. CDR3 nucleotides: TGCGCCAGCAGCTTGTTCAGGGCGACAGGGTCCACCGGGGAGCTGTTTTTT. V gene TRBV5-1 combines with J gene TRBJ2-2; 7 nucleotides match TRBD1. The germline V gene has CDR1 SGHRS and CDR2 YFSETQ. The CDR3 runs to 17 residues. The ends lost 1 base at V and 4 bases at J; junction bases unmatched: 10. Looking up the rest from reference TRBV5-1 and TRBJ2-2 gives the full variable domain: KAGVTQTPRYLIKTRGQQVTLSCSPISGHRSVSWYQQTPGQGLQFLFEYFSETQRNKGNFPGRFSGRQFSNSRSEMNVSTLELGDSALYLCASSLFRATGSTGELFFGEGSRLTVL.

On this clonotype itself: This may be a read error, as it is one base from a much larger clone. The CDR3 DNA follows: TGCAGTGCCTCCCATTCGGGGCAGGAGGGTTCACCCCTCCACTTT. Amino acids: CSASHSGQEGSPLHF. The V call is TRBV20-1, the J call TRBJ1-6; a weak D match, TRBD1 (5 bases). The CDR3 contains 15 residues. The germline V gene encodes CDR1 DFQATT and CDR2 SNEGSKA (reference sequence). V lost 6 bases and J 9 bases, leaving 21 bases between the germline ends.

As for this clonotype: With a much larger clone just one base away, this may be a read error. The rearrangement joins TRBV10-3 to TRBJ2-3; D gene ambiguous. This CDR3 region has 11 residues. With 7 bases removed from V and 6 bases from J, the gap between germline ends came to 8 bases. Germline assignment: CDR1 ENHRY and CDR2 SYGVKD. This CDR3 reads CAIKAGDTQYF. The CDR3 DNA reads TGTGCCATCAAAGCCGGCGATACGCAGTATTTT.

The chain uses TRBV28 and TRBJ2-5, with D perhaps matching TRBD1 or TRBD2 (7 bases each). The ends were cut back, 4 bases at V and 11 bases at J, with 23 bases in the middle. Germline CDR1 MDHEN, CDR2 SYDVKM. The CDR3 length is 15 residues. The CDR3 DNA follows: TGTGCCAGCAGTTCCCCAGGGGGGGGAAACAATGAGCAGTACTTC. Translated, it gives CASSSPGGGNNEQYF.

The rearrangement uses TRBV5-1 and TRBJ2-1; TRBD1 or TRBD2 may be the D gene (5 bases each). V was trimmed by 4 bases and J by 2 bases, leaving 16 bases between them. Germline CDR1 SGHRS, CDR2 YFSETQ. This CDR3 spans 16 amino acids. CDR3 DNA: TGCGCCAGCAGCCGTTCCGGGACGGACACCTACAATGAGCAGTTCTTC. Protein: CASSRSGTDTYNEQFF.

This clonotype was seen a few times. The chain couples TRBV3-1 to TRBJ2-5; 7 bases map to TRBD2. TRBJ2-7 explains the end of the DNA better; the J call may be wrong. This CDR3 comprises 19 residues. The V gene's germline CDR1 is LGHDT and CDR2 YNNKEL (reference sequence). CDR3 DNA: TGTGCCAGCAGCCAAGTTTTCCCCTCGGGCGGGAGTTCGCCCTACGAGCAGTACTTC. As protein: CASSQVFPSGGSSPYEQYF.

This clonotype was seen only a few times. The DNA for the CDR3 is TGTGCCAGCAGCTTAGACGGGGCGCGCAATCAGCCCCAGCATTTT. It encodes CASSLDGARNQPQHF. The chain uses TRBV7-8 and TRBJ1-5; the D gene is possibly TRBD1 (5 bases). This CDR3 has 15 amino acids. Trimming removed 1 base from V and 2 bases from J, with 9 bases in between. Germline assignment: CDR1 SGHVS and CDR2 FQNEAQ.